What follows describes a single TCR beta chain. The data originate from a study of control samples from healthy donors and cancer patients. The repertoire was sequenced with immunoSEQ multiplex PCR; TCRdb's copy has only in-frame clones and lacks some. This sample has 40,000 or so clones, with around 83% found just once. Germline assignment: CDR1 SGHRS and CDR2 YFSETQ. CDR3 length: 15 residues. Trimming took off 0 bases at V and 4 bases at J, with 13 bases between the two ends. The chain links TRBV5-1 to TRBJ1-1; the D is unclear. The specimen was PBMCs. The sequence came from a woman aged 55-69 years with lung cancer. For the CDR3, the DNA is TGCGCCAGCAGCTTGGGGCAGACCTTAGGCACTGAAGCTTTCTTT. This gives the protein CASSLGQTLGTEAFF. Complete variable domain (other parts from reference TRBV5-1 and TRBJ1-1): KAGVTQTPRYLIKTRGQQVTLSCSPISGHRSVSWYQQTPGQGLQFLFEYFSETQRNKGNFPGRFSGRQFSNSRSEMNVSTLELGDSALYLCASSLGQTLGTEAFFGQGTRLTVV.